Listed here are 5 T cell receptor beta chains from one sample, sequenced in a study of shared clonotypes between healthy human individuals. Profiled with immunoSEQ multiplex PCR; TCRdb holds only in-frame clones, not every one. Of roughly 2.2 million clones in the sample, around 93% were seen once. Sequencing input: naive CD4+ T cells from PBMCs. This sample's subset: CD45RA+ positively selected. These receptors all come from a man aged 18 to 30 in good health. Some clones in this sample may be carry-over from other donors' samples.

The chain has TRBV28 and TRBJ1-2, with 7 bases fitting TRBD1. The CDR3 covers 12 residues. V dropped 8 bases and J dropped 2; count of bases not matched to a gene: 2. In germline, CDR1 is MDHEN, CDR2 SYDVKM. The CDR3 loop is CASWDSNYGYTF. The CDR3 DNA reads as TGTGCCAGCTGGGACAGCAACTATGGCTACACCTTC.

The V call is TRBV5-5, the J call TRBJ2-2; maybe TRBD1 (6 bases). The germline gives CDR1 SGHKS, CDR2 YYEKEE (reference sequence). Trimming removed 1 base at V and 4 bases at J, with 8 bases between. This CDR3 contains 14 residues. CDR3 DNA: TGTGCCAGCAGCTTGTCAGGGGCCACCGGGGAGCTGTTTTTT. It is translated as CASSLSGATGELFF.

This rearrangement joins TRBV6-6 to TRBJ1-3; 10 nucleotides match TRBD1. CDR1 and CDR2 (germline): MNHNY, SVGAGI (reference sequence). V was clipped by 4 bases and J by 10 bases; unmatched bases: 7. The CDR3 contains 14 residues. CDR3 region: CASSSTGQGNTIYF. The CDR3 region has the DNA TGTGCCAGCAGTTCAACGGGACAGGGGAATACCATATATTTT.

The rearrangement joins TRBV28 to TRBJ2-7, with D tentatively TRBD1 (6 bases). The CDR3 is 13 amino acids. Germline lookup yields CDR1 MDHEN and CDR2 SYDVKM. V gave up 5 bases and J gave up 6 bases, with 14 bases separating them. CDR3 sequence reads: CASSPPGVSEQYF. The CDR3 bases are TGTGCCAGCAGTCCCCCAGGGGTTTCCGAGCAGTACTTC.

The chain is built from TRBV19 and TRBJ1-1; tentatively, D is TRBD1 (5 bases). V shed 2 bases and J shed 4 bases, with 11 bases lying between them. Per the germline V gene, CDR1 is LNHDA and CDR2 is SQIVND (reference sequence). CDR3 length equals 14 residues. The CDR3 nucleotides are TGTGCCAGTAGTATATTAGGGGCGACCACTGAAGCTTTCTTT. Amino acid sequence: CASSILGATTEAFF.